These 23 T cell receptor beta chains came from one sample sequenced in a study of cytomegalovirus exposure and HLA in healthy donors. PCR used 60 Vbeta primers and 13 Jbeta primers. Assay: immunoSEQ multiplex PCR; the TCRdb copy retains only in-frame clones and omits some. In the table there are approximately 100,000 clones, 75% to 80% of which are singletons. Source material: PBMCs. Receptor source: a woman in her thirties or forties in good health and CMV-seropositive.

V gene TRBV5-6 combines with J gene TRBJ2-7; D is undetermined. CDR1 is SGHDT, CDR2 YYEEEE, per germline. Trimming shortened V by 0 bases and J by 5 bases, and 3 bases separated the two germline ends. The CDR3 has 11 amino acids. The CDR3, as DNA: TGTGCCAGCAGCTTGGGGCACGAGCAGTACTTC. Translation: CASSLGHEQYF.

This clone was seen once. The CDR3 DNA reads TGTGCCAGCAGCGACCGAGGACAGCCCTATAATTCACCCCTCCACTTT. As protein: CASSDRGQPYNSPLHF. This chain uses TRBV21-1 with TRBJ1-6; the tabulated D call, TRBD1, remains unverified against the DNA. TRBV21-1 is annotated as a pseudogene. The length of the CDR3 is 16 residues.

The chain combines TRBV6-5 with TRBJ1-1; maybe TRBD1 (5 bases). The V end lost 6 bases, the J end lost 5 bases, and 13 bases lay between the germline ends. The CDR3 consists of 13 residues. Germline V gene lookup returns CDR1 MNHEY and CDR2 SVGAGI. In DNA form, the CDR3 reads TGTGCCAGCAGACCGACCTCAGGGACTGAAGCTTTCTTT. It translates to CASRPTSGTEAFF.

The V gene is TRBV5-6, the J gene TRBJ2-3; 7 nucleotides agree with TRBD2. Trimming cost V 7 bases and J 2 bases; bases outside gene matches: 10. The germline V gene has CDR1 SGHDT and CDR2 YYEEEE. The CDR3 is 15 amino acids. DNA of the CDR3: TGTGCCAGCGGGGGGGGGTCAGGAACCACAGATACGCAGTATTTT. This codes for CASGGGSGTTDTQYF.

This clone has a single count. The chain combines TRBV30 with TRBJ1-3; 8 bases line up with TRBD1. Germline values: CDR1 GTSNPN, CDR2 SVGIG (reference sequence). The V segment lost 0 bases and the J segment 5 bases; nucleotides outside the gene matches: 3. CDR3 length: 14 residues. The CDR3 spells CAWSVQGARNTIYF. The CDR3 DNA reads TGTGCCTGGAGTGTTCAGGGGGCTCGAAACACCATATATTTT. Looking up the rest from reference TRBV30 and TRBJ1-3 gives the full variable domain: SQTIHQWPATLVQPVGSPLSLECTVEGTSNPNLYWYRQAAGRGLQLLFYSVGIGQISSEVPQNLSASRPQDRQFILSSKKLLLSDSGFYLCAWSVQGARNTIYFGEGSWLTVV.

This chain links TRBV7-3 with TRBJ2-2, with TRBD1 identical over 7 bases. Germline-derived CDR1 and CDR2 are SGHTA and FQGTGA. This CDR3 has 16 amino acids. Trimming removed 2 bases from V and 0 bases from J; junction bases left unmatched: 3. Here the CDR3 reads CASSLGGQSNTGELFF. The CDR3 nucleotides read TGTGCCAGCAGCTTAGGGGGACAGTCGAACACCGGGGAGCTGTTTTTT.

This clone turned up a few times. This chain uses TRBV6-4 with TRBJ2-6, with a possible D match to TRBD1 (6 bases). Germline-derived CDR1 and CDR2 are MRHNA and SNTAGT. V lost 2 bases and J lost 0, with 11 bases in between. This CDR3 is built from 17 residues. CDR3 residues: CASSDGGQSSGANVLTF. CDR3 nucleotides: TGTGCCAGCAGTGACGGAGGACAGTCCTCTGGGGCCAACGTCCTGACTTTC.

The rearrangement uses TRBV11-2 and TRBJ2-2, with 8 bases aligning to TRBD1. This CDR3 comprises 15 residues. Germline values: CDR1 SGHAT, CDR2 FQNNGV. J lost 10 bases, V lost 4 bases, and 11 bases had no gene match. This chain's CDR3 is CASSYGGQEFEELFF. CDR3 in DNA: TGTGCCAGCAGCTATGGGGGACAGGAGTTCGAGGAGCTGTTTTTT.

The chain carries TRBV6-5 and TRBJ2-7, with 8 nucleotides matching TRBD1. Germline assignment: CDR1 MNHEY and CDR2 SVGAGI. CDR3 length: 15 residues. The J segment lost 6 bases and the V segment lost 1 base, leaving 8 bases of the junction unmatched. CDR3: CASSYFGTGIGEQYF. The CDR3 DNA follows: TGTGCCAGCAGTTACTTTGGGACAGGAATAGGCGAGCAGTACTTC.

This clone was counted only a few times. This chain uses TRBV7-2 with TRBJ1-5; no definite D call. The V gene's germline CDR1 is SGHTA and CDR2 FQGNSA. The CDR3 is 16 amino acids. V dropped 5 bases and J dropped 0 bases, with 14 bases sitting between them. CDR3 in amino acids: CASSPLARSSNQPQHF. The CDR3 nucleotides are TGTGCCAGCAGCCCCCTCGCTAGGTCTAGCAATCAGCCCCAGCATTTT.

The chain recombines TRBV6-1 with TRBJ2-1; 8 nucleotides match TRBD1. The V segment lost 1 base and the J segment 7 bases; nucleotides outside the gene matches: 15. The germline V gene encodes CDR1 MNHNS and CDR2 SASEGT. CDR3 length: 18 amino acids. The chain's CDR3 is CASSEVPPGRDRGNEQFF. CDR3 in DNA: TGTGCCAGCAGTGAAGTCCCTCCCGGCCGTGACAGGGGTAATGAGCAGTTCTTC.

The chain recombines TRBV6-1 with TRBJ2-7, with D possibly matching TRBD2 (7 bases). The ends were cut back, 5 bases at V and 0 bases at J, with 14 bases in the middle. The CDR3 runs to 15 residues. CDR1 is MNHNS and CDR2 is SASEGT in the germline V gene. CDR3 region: CASSSGGGSSYEQYF. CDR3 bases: TGTGCCAGCAGTTCTGGGGGGGGCAGCTCCTACGAGCAGTACTTC.

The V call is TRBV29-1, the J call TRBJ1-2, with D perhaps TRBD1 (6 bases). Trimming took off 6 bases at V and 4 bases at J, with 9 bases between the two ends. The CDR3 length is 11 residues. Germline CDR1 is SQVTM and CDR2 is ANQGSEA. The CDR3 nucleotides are TGCAGCGTCGGGACAACCTATGGCTACACCTTC. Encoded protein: CSVGTTYGYTF.

CDR3 nucleotides: TGCGCCAGCAGCGGTATGTCAGGGGGTAACGAAAAACTGTTTTTT. Translated, it gives CASSGMSGGNEKLFF. The chain links TRBV10-2 to TRBJ1-4; 7 positions agree with TRBD1. The germline CDR1 and CDR2 sequences are WSHSY and SAAADI. Trimming took 6 bases from V and 8 from J; bases not matched to a gene: 12. CDR3 length equals 15 residues.

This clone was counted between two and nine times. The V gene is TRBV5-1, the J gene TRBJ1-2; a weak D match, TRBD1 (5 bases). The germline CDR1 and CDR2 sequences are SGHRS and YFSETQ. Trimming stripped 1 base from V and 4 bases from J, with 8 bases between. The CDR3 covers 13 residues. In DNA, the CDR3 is TGCGCCAGCAGCTTGTCGGGGGGCTATGGCTACACCTTC. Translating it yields CASSLSGGYGYTF.

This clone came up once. The CDR3 loop reads CASSLDRANYNEQFF. CDR3 nucleotides: TGTGCCAGCAGTCTAGACAGGGCCAATTACAATGAGCAGTTCTTC. The chain is built from TRBV5-4 and TRBJ2-1; 7 nucleotides match TRBD1. The CDR3 has 15 residues. Germline V gives CDR1 SGHNT, CDR2 YYREEE (reference sequence). After removal of 5 bases from V and 4 bases from J, the junction contained 9 bases not matched to a gene.

The CDR3 here is CASSLDGGAGETQYF. CDR3 bases: TGTGCCAGCAGTCTCGACGGGGGGGCAGGAGAGACCCAGTACTTC. This chain joins TRBV25-1 and TRBJ2-5; 8 bases align to TRBD2. Germline V gene data show CDR1 as MGHDK and CDR2 as SYGVNS. After removal of 5 bases from V and 4 bases from J, the junction contained 9 bases not matched to a gene. CDR3 length equals 15 residues.

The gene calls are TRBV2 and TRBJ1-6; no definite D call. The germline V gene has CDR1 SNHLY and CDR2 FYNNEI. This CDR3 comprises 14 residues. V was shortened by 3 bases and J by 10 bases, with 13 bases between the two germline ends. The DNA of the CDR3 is TGTGCCAGCAGTGACGCCGGCCTCGGGTCACCCCTCCACTTT. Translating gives CASSDAGLGSPLHF.

The CDR3 reads CASSLGGAGTEAFF. CDR3 nucleotide sequence: TGCGCCAGCAGCTTAGGCGGGGCGGGCACTGAAGCTTTCTTT. This chain links TRBV5-1 with TRBJ1-1; possibly TRBD1 for D (5 bases). The CDR3 has 14 amino acids. In germline, CDR1 is SGHRS, CDR2 YFSETQ. Trimming removed 2 bases at V and 4 bases at J, with 12 bases between.

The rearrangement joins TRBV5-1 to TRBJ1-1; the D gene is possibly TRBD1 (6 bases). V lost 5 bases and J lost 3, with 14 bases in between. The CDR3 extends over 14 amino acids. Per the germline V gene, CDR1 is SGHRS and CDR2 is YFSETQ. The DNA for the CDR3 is TGCGCCAGCAGTGCCCAGGGGTTGCACACTGAAGCTTTCTTT. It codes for CASSAQGLHTEAFF.

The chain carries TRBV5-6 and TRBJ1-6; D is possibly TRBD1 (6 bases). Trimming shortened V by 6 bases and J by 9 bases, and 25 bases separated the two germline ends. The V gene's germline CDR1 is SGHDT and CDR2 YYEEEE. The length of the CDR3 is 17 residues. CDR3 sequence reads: CASNWVGGTTTSSPLHF. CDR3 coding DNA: TGTGCCAGCAACTGGGTCGGGGGGACAACTACCTCTTCACCCCTCCACTTT.

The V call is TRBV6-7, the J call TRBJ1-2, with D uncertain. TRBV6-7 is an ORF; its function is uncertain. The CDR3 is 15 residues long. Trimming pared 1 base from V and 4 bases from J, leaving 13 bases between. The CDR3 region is CASSYYRRRLYGYTF. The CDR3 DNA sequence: TGTGCCAGCAGTTACTACCGACGCAGGCTCTATGGCTACACCTTC.

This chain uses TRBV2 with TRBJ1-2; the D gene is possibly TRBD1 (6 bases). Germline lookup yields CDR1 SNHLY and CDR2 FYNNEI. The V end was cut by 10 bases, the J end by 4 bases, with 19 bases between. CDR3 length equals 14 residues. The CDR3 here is CATMKVQGSYGYTF. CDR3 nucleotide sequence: TGTGCCACCATGAAAGTTCAGGGGAGCTATGGCTACACCTTC.